These 15 T cell receptor beta chains came from one sample sequenced in a study of T cells in Graves' hyperthyroidism and ophthalmopathy. Amplification of TCR beta CDR3 regions was performed using RNA transcripts as template. The HTBI primer set was used in a first-round RT-PCR of the TCR CDR3. TCRdb re-derived calls from the multiplex PCR reads in MiXCR, one entry per CDR3 protein. The sample consists of 750,000 to 900,000 distinct CDR3 sequences, 38% of them appearing once. Sequenced material: blood. The receptors here all came from a man younger than 35 with Graves' hyperthyroidism.

This clonotype was detected a few times. The chain couples TRBV20-1 to TRBJ2-5; 15 bases line up with TRBD2. CDR3 length equals 15 residues. CDR1 DFQATT and CDR2 SNEGSKA come from the germline V gene (reference sequence). V lost 6 bases, J lost 5 bases, and 7 bases stayed unmatched. As DNA, the CDR3 is TGCAGTGCCCGGACTAGCGGGAGGGCAGGGGAGACCCAGTACTTC. Residues: CSARTSGRAGETQYF.

The V and J genes are TRBV20-1 and TRBJ1-2; a possible D gene is TRBD1 (6 bases). Germline CDR1 is DFQATT and CDR2 is SNEGSKA (reference sequence). Trimming took 7 bases from V and 6 from J, leaving 18 bases between them. This CDR3 contains 13 residues. In DNA, the CDR3 is TGCAGTGTAATTGGGGACAAGATAGATGGCTACACCTTC. This encodes CSVIGDKIDGYTF.

Notes on this clonotype: At one end, the junction sequence differs from germline, possibly due to a read error. V and J are TRBV2 and TRBJ2-5; D remains unclear. CDR3 size: 12 residues. Germline CDR1 and CDR2: SNHLY and FYNNEI. The DNA for the CDR3 is TGTGCCAGCAGTGGGCAACAAGAGACCCACCACTTC. Protein sequence: CASSGQQETHHF.

The chain joins TRBV19 to TRBJ1-5; D not resolved. The CDR3 is 12 residues long. The V gene's germline CDR1 is LNHDA and CDR2 SQIVND (reference sequence). Trimming removed 6 bases at V and 8 bases at J, with 11 bases between. Written as DNA, the CDR3 is TGTGCCAGTAGGCTCTCCGGGGAGCCCCAGCATTTT. This gives the protein CASRLSGEPQHF.

V and J are TRBV2 and TRBJ1-2, with 9 nucleotides matching TRBD1. Trimming removed 3 bases from V and 7 bases from J; junction bases left unmatched: 6. Germline assignment: CDR1 SNHLY and CDR2 FYNNEI. The length of the CDR3 is 14 residues. For the CDR3, the DNA is TGTGCCAGCAGTGACACAGGGGGCGTAGGTGGCTACACCTTC. It is translated as CASSDTGGVGGYTF.

This chain links TRBV20-1 with TRBJ1-5; D gene unclear. CDR1 and CDR2 (germline): DFQATT, SNEGSKA (reference sequence). The germline V and J ends were trimmed by 8 bases and 10 bases, with 18 bases remaining between them. The CDR3 runs 12 residues. The CDR3 DNA sequence: TGCAGTTACTCTTCCACCAGCAATCCCCAGCATTTT. It translates to CSYSSTSNPQHF.

The chain couples TRBV2 to TRBJ1-4; D is unclear. Germline-derived CDR1 and CDR2 are SNHLY and FYNNEI. The CDR3 runs 12 residues. Trimming left V 11 bases short and J 8 bases short, with 15 bases between. The CDR3 protein is CAVRRSPEKLFF. The CDR3 coding sequence is TGTGCCGTCCGTCGGTCCCCCGAAAAACTGTTTTTT.

The sample holds many counts of this clonotype. The chain has TRBV9 and TRBJ2-5; 12 bases fit TRBD2. CDR3 length equals 16 residues. The ends lost 0 bases at V and 6 bases at J; junction bases unmatched: 6. Germline loops: CDR1 SGDLS, CDR2 YYNGEE. The CDR3 sequence: CASSVEPTSGRQTQYF. The CDR3, as DNA: TGTGCCAGCAGCGTAGAACCTACTAGCGGGAGGCAGACCCAGTACTTC.

In its sample, this clonotype was seen a few times. The chain recombines TRBV20-1 with TRBJ2-7; 8 bases align to TRBD1. Losses at the gene ends were 5 bases for V and 2 bases for J; bases not matched to a gene: 11. Germline V gene data show CDR1 as DFQATT and CDR2 as SNEGSKA (reference sequence). The CDR3 consists of 15 residues. The CDR3 DNA reads as TGCAGTGCTCACCCGCGGACAGGGAACACCTACGAGCAGTACTTC. Amino acid sequence: CSAHPRTGNTYEQYF.

In regard to this clonotype: Just one base apart from a much larger clone, this may be a read error. V is TRBV5-2 and J is TRBJ2-5. TRBV5-2 is an annotated pseudogene. This CDR3 is built from 12 residues. This CDR3 reads CASKGFRETQYF. For the CDR3, the DNA is TGTGCCAGCAAAGGTTTCCGGGAGACCCAGTACTTC.

The chain joins TRBV2 to TRBJ2-6, with D hard to call. The V end lost 7 bases, the J end lost 2 bases, and 9 bases lay between the germline ends. Germline CDR1 and CDR2: SNHLY and FYNNEI. This CDR3 has 14 residues. CDR3 bases: TGTGCCAGCATCGACCGTGCTGGGGCCAACGTCCTGACTTTC. This translates into CASIDRAGANVLTF.

Note on this clonotype: With a much larger clone just one base away, this may be a read error. The V call is TRBV7-8, the J call TRBJ1-1; D is ambiguous. This CDR3 is built from 13 residues. Germline CDR1 is SGHVS and CDR2 is FQNEAQ. CDR3 in DNA: TGTGTCACGAAGCTGGGCATTAACACTGAAGCTTTCTTT. It is translated as CVTKLGINTEAFF.

This chain joins TRBV20-1 and TRBJ1-1, with a possible D match to TRBD1 (5 bases). The CDR3 is made up of 13 amino acids. CDR1 is DFQATT and CDR2 is SNEGSKA in the germline V gene (reference sequence). Trimming stripped 3 bases from V and 5 bases from J, with 13 bases between. The CDR3 coding sequence is TGCAGTGCTAGCGACGCGGGGGGGACTGAAGCTTTCTTT. Protein: CSASDAGGTEAFF.

This clonotype was recorded at least ten times. J is TRBJ1-6 and V is TRBV15; maybe TRBD1 (6 bases). CDR1 and CDR2 from the germline V gene are LNHNV and YYDKDF (reference sequence). Trimming took 0 bases from V and 9 from J, leaving 24 bases between them. The length of the CDR3 is 19 residues. CDR3 amino acids: CATSRDRQGSGSAASPLHF. The CDR3 DNA is TGTGCCACCAGCAGAGATAGGCAGGGGAGTGGTTCGGCCGCTTCACCCCTCCACTTT.

The V and J genes are TRBV15 and TRBJ1-1, with D possibly matching TRBD1 (5 bases). The CDR3 sequence is 12 residues long. Trimming removed 3 bases at V and 11 bases at J, with 13 bases between. Germline CDR1 is LNHNV and CDR2 is YYDKDF (reference sequence). The CDR3 DNA follows: TGTGCCACCAGCAGGGCAGGGCGCACGGCTTTCTTT. Its protein product is CATSRAGRTAFF.